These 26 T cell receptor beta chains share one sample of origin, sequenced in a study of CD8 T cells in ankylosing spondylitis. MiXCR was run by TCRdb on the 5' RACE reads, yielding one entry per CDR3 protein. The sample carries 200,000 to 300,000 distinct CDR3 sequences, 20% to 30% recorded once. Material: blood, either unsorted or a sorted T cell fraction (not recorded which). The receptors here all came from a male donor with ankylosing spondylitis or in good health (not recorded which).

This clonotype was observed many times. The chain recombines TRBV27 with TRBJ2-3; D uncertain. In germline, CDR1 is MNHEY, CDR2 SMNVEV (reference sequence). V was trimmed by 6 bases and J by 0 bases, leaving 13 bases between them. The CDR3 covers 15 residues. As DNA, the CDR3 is TGTGCCAGCAGGCCCAGGTTATATAGCACAGATACGCAGTATTTT. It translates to CASRPRLYSTDTQYF.

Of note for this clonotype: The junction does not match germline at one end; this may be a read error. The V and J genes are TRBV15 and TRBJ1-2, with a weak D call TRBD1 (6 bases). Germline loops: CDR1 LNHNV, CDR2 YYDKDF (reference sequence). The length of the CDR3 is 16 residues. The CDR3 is CATSRGTNRAPYGYTF. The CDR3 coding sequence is TGCGCCACCAGCAGAGGGACAAACAGGGCCCCCTATGGCTACACCTTC.

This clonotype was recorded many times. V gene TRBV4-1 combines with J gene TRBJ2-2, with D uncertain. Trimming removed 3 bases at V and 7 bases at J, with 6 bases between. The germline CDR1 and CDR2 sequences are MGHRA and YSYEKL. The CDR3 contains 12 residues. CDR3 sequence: CASSHVNGELFF. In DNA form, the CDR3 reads TGCGCCAGCAGCCACGTCAACGGGGAGCTGTTTTTT.

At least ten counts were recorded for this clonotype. The CDR3 sequence is CSAREGQIGEQFF. As DNA, the CDR3 is TGCAGTGCTAGAGAAGGACAGATCGGTGAGCAGTTCTTC. The chain couples TRBV20-1 to TRBJ2-1; TRBD1 might be the D (6 bases). Trimming stripped 0 bases from V and 9 bases from J, with 12 bases between. This CDR3 comprises 13 residues. Germline V gene data show CDR1 as DFQATT and CDR2 as SNEGSKA (reference sequence).

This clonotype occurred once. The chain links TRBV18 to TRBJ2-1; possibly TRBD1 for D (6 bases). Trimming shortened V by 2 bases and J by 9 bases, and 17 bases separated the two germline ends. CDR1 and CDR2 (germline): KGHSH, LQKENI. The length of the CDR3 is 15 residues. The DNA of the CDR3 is TGTGCCAGCTCACCAGGGGGCGAGGGCGGCCGTGAGCAGTTCTTC. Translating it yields CASSPGGEGGREQFF.

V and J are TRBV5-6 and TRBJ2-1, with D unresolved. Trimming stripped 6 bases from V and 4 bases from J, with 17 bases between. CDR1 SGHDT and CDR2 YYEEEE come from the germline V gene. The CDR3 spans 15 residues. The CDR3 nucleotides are TGTGCCAGCACCCCAAAGGCAAGATTATACAATGAGCAGTTCTTC. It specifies CASTPKARLYNEQFF.

CDR3 sequence reads: CASSLDDGYNEQFF. As DNA, the CDR3 is TGTGCCAGCAGTTTAGACGACGGATACAATGAGCAGTTCTTC. This chain joins TRBV12-3 or TRBV12-4 and TRBJ2-1; D ambiguous. The CDR3 contains 14 residues. The V end was cut by 1 base, the J end by 4 bases, with 8 bases between.

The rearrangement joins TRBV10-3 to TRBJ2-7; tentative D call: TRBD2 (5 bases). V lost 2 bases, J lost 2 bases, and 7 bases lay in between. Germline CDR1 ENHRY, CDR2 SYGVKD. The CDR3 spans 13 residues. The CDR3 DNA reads TGTGCCATCAGTGAGATCGGGGCCTACGAGCAGTACTTC. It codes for CAISEIGAYEQYF.

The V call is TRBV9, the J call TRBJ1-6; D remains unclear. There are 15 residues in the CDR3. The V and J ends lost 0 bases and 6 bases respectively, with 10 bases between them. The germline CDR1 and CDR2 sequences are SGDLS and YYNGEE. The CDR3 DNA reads TGTGCCAGCAGCGTAGAAGGCTTTCCTAATTCACCCCTCCACTTT. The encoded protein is CASSVEGFPNSPLHF. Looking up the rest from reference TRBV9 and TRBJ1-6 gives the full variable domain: DSGVTQTPKHLITATGQRVTLRCSPRSGDLSVYWYQQSLDQGLQFLIQYYNGEERAKGNILERFSAQQFPDLHSELNLSSLELGDSALYFCASSVEGFPNSPLHFGNGTRLTVT.

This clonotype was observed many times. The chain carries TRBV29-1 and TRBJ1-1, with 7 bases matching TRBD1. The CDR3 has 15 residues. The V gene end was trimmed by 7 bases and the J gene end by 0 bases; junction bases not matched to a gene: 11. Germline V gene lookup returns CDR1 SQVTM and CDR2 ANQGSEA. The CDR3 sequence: CSASPSGTVNTEAFF. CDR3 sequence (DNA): TGCAGCGCCTCCCCCAGCGGGACAGTGAACACTGAAGCTTTCTTT. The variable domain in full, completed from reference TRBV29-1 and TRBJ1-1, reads SAVISQKPSRDICQRGTSLTIQCQVDSQVTMMFWYRQQPGQSLTLIATANQGSEATYESGFVIDKFPISRPNLTFSTLTVSNMSPEDSSIYLCSASPSGTVNTEAFFGQGTRLTVV.

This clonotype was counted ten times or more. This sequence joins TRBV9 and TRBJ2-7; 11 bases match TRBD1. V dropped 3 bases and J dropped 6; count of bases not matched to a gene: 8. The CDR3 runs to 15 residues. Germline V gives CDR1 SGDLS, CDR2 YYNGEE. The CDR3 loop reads CASSAGTGGLLEQYF. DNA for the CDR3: TGTGCCAGCAGCGCCGGGACAGGGGGACTTCTCGAGCAGTACTTC.

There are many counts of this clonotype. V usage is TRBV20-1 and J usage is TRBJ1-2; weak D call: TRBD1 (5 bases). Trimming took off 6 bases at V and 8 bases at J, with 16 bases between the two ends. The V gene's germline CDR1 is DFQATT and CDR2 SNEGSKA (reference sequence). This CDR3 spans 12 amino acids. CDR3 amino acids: CSAGGGVKGYTF. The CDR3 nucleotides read TGCAGTGCCGGGGGGGGAGTTAAGGGCTACACCTTC.

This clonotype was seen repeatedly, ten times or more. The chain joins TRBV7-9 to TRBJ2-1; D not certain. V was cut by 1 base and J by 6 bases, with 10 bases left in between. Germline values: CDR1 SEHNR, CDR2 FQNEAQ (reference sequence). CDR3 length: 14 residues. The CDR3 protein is CASSLEVAINEQFF. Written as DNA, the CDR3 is TGTGCCAGCAGCTTAGAAGTGGCGATCAATGAGCAGTTCTTC.

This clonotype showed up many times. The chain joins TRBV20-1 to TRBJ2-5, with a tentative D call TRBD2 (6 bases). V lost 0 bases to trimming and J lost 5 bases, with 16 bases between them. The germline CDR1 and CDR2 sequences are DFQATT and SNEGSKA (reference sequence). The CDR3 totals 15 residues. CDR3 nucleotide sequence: TGCAGTGCTAGAGATATCCGCGGAGGGAGGGAGACCCAGTACTTC. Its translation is CSARDIRGGRETQYF.

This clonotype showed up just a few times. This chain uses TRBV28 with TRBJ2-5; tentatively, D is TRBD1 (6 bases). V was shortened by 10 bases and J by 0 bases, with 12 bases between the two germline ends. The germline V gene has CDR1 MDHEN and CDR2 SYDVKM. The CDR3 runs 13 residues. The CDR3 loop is CATSGAYQETQYF. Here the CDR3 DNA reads TGTGCCACCTCAGGGGCGTACCAAGAGACCCAGTACTTC.

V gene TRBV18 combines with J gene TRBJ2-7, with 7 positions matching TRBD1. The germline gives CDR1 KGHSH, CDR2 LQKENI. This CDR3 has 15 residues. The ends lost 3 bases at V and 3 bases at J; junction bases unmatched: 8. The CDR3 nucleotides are TGTGCCAGCTCACCGGGTGGGACAGAAGTCTACGAGCAGTACTTC. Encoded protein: CASSPGGTEVYEQYF. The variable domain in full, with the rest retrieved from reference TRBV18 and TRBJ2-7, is NAGVMQNPRHLVRRRGQEARLRCSPMKGHSHVYWYRQLPEEGLKFMVYLQKENIIDESGMPKERFSAEFPKEGPSILRIQQVVRGDSAAYFCASSPGGTEVYEQYFGPGTRLTVT.

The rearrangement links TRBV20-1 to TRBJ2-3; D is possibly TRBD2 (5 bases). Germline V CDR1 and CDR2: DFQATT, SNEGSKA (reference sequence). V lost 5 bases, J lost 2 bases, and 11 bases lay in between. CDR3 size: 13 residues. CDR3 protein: CSALPGITDTQYF. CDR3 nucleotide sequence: TGCAGTGCTCTCCCGGGGATCACAGATACGCAGTATTTT.

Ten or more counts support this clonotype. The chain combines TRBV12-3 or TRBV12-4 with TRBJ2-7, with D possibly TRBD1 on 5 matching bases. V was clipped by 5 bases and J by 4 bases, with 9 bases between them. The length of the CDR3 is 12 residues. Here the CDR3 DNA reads TGTGCCAGCAGTCCAAGACAGTACGAGCAGTACTTC. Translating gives CASSPRQYEQYF.

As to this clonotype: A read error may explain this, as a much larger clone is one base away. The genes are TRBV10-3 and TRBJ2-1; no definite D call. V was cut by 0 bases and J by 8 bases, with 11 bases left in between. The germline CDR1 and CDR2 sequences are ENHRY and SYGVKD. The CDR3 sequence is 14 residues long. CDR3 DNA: TGTGCCATCAGTGAGTCGACATCTTACGATGAGCAGTTCTTC. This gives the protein CAISESTSYDEQFF.

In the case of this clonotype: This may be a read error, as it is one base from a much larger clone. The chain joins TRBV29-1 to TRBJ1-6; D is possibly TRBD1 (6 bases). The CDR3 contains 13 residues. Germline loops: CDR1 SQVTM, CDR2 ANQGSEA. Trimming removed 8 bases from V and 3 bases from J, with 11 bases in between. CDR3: CSYGDNYNSPLHF. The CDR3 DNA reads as TGCAGCTACGGGGACAACTATAATTCACCCCTCCACTTT.

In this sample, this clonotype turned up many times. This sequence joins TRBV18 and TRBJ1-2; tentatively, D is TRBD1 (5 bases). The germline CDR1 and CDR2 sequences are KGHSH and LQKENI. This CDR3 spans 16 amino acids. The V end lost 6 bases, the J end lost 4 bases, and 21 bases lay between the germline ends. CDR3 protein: CASSGGAAPSSYGYTF. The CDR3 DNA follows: TGTGCCAGCTCGGGAGGGGCCGCCCCATCGTCCTATGGCTACACCTTC.

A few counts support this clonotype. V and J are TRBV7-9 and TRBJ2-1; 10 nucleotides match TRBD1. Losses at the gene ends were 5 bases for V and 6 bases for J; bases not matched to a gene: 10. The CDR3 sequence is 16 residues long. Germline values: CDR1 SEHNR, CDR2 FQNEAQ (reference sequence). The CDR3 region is CASSTLGTGALNEQFF. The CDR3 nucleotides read TGTGCCAGCAGCACGCTTGGGACAGGGGCCCTCAATGAGCAGTTCTTC.

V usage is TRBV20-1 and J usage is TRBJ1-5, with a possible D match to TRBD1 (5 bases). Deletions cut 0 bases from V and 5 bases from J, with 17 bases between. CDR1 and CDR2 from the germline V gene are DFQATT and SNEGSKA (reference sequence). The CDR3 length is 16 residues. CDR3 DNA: TGCAGTGCTAGAGACTCACGTAGGGGAACCGATCAGCCCCAGCATTTT. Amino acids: CSARDSRRGTDQPQHF.

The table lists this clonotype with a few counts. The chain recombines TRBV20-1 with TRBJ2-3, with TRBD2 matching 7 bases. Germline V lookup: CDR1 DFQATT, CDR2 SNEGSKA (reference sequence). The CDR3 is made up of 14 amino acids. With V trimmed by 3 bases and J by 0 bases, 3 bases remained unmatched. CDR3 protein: CSASGGGSTDTQYF. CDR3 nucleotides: TGCAGTGCTAGTGGGGGAGGGAGCACAGATACGCAGTATTTT.

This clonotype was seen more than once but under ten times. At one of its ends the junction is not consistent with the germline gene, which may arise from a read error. The CDR3 DNA sequence: TGCAGCGTTAAAGAACAGCCCTACGAGCAGTACTTC. Its translation is CSVKEQPYEQYF. The chain combines TRBV29-1 with TRBJ2-7; D unresolved. Germline V lookup: CDR1 SQVTM, CDR2 ANQGSEA. The CDR3 is 12 residues long.

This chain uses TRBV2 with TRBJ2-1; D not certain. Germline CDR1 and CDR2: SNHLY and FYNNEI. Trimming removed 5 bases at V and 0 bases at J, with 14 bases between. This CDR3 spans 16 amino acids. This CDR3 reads CASSSPRASSYNEQFF. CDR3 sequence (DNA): TGTGCCAGCAGTTCCCCACGCGCGAGCTCCTACAATGAGCAGTTCTTC.